Listed below are T cell receptor beta chains from one sample, sequenced in a study of Japanese encephalitis immunity and Zika vaccine responses. TCRdb reprocessed the 5' RACE reads via MiXCR and lists one record per CDR3 protein. This table holds over 150 distinct CDR3 sequences, roughly 3.5% found once. The sequences come from antigen-activated CD4+ T cells from blood, cultured, collected during a Zika inactivated vaccine study. The receptors come from an adult man who received an inactivated Zika virus vaccine. Each CDR3 is given with its conserved first and last residue. The D gene is left open where the match is weak. The size field is filled for only some rows; it gives once, few, many or a size class.

clone_size: medium-sized
d_call: -
v_call: TRBV9
j_call: TRBJ1-6
cdr3_aa: CASSAKDRFGSPLHF
cdr3_nt: TGTGCCAGCAGCGCGAAGGACAGATTCGGTTCACCCCTCCACTTT

clone_size: large
d_call: -
v_call: TRBV6-1
j_call: TRBJ1-2
cdr3_aa: CASGPNYGYTF
cdr3_nt: TGTGCCAGCGGACCTAACTATGGCTACACCTTC

clone_size: hyperexpanded
d_call: TRBD2
v_call: TRBV10-3
j_call: TRBJ2-7
cdr3_aa: CAISFSGGARYEQYF
cdr3_nt: TGTGCCATCAGCTTCAGCGGGGGGGCCAGGTACGAGCAGTACTTC

clone_size: large
d_call: -
v_call: TRBV4-3
j_call: TRBJ2-5
cdr3_aa: CASSQGRGPQETQYF
cdr3_nt: TGCGCCAGCAGCCAAGGCCGGGGCCCCCAAGAGACCCAGTACTTC

clone_size: -
d_call: TRBD1
v_call: TRBV3-1
j_call: TRBJ1-4
cdr3_aa: CASSPRLAGTGEKLFF
cdr3_nt: TGTGCCAGCAGCCCCAGACTGGCAGGGACAGGGGAAAAACTGTTTTTT

clone_size: large
d_call: -
v_call: TRBV6-1
j_call: TRBJ2-1
cdr3_aa: CASRGTSSGPYNEQFF
cdr3_nt: TGTGCCAGCAGGGGGACATCTAGCGGACCCTACAATGAGCAGTTCTTC

clone_size: large
d_call: TRBD1
v_call: TRBV24-1
j_call: TRBJ2-3
cdr3_aa: CATSDRMKTGYIDTQYF
cdr3_nt: TGTGCCACCAGTGACCGGATGAAGACAGGGTACATTGATACGCAGTATTTT

clone_size: medium-sized
d_call: -
v_call: TRBV6-5
j_call: TRBJ2-2
cdr3_aa: CASGLGRFFTGELFF
cdr3_nt: TGTGCCAGCGGCCTCGGACGTTTTTTCACCGGGGAGCTGTTTTTT

clone_size: hyperexpanded
d_call: -
v_call: TRBV5-1
j_call: TRBJ1-1
cdr3_aa: CASSLAGFGTEAFF
cdr3_nt: TGCGCCAGCAGCTTGGCTGGGTTTGGCACTGAAGCTTTCTTT

clone_size: large
d_call: TRBD2
v_call: TRBV11-2
j_call: TRBJ2-1
cdr3_aa: CASSFTAGGRYNEQFF
cdr3_nt: TGTGCCAGCAGCTTTACAGCGGGGGGCCGTTACAATGAGCAGTTCTTC

clone_size: large
d_call: -
v_call: TRBV7-8
j_call: TRBJ1-4
cdr3_aa: CASSLEAFRSVGKLFF
cdr3_nt: TGTGCCAGCAGCTTAGAGGCGTTTCGGTCAGTCGGAAAACTGTTTTTT

clone_size: -
d_call: TRBD2
v_call: TRBV9
j_call: TRBJ2-1
cdr3_aa: CASSVGLAGGGNEQFF
cdr3_nt: TGTGCCAGCAGCGTAGGGCTAGCGGGGGGAGGGAATGAGCAGTTCTTC

clone_size: few
d_call: TRBD1
v_call: TRBV6-1
j_call: TRBJ1-5
cdr3_aa: CASRGTVSNQPQHF
cdr3_nt: TGTGCCAGCAGGGGGACAGTTAGCAATCAGCCCCAGCATTTT

clone_size: large
d_call: -
v_call: TRBV21-1
j_call: TRBJ2-5
cdr3_aa: CASSRQGFEETQYF
cdr3_nt: TGTGCCAGCAGCAGACAGGGTTTCGAAGAGACCCAGTACTTC

clone_size: large
d_call: TRBD1
v_call: TRBV11-2
j_call: TRBJ1-1
cdr3_aa: CASSLTGGRTEAFF
cdr3_nt: TGTGCCAGCAGCTTAACAGGGGGAAGGACTGAAGCTTTCTTT

clone_size: large
d_call: TRBD2
v_call: TRBV5-1
j_call: TRBJ2-5
cdr3_aa: CASSSSSGAVQETQYF
cdr3_nt: TGCGCCAGCAGCTCGTCTAGCGGGGCAGTCCAAGAGACCCAGTACTTC

clone_size: medium-sized
d_call: -
v_call: TRBV5-4
j_call: TRBJ2-5
cdr3_aa: CASSLQGGAETQYF
cdr3_nt: TGTGCCAGCAGCTTGCAGGGGGGCGCGGAGACCCAGTACTTC

clone_size: large
d_call: -
v_call: TRBV7-2
j_call: TRBJ2-3
cdr3_aa: CASSSGGPGTDTQYF
cdr3_nt: TGTGCCAGCAGCTCCGGGGGACCTGGGACAGATACGCAGTATTTT

clone_size: large
d_call: -
v_call: TRBV12-5
j_call: TRBJ1-3
cdr3_aa: CASGFLQGRNTIYF
cdr3_nt: TGTGCTAGTGGTTTTTTGCAGGGGAGGAACACCATATATTTT

clone_size: few
d_call: TRBD1
v_call: TRBV6-1
j_call: TRBJ1-5
cdr3_aa: CASSLGQGNQPQHF
cdr3_nt: TGTGCCAGCAGCCTCGGACAGGGCAATCAGCCCCAGCATTTT

clone_size: medium-sized
d_call: TRBD2
v_call: TRBV5-1
j_call: TRBJ2-3
cdr3_aa: CASSVGLAGPTDTQYF
cdr3_nt: TGCGCCAGCAGCGTGGGACTAGCGGGGCCAACAGATACGCAGTATTTT

clone_size: large
d_call: TRBD1
v_call: TRBV12-3/TRBV12-4
j_call: TRBJ2-5
cdr3_aa: CASSSGTGVTQYF
cdr3_nt: TGTGCCAGCAGCAGCGGGACAGGGGTAACCCAGTACTTC

clone_size: -
d_call: -
v_call: TRBV7-2
j_call: TRBJ2-2
cdr3_aa: CASRRDANTGELFF
cdr3_nt: TGTGCCAGCAGGAGGGATGCGAACACCGGGGAGCTGTTTTTT

clone_size: medium-sized
d_call: TRBD1
v_call: TRBV6-6
j_call: TRBJ2-3
cdr3_aa: CASMTGLVADTQYF
cdr3_nt: TGTGCCAGCATGACAGGGCTTGTGGCAGATACGCAGTATTTT

clone_size: -
d_call: TRBD1
v_call: TRBV12-3/TRBV12-4
j_call: TRBJ1-2
cdr3_aa: CASSSGQGLIGYTF
cdr3_nt: TGTGCCAGCAGTTCCGGACAGGGGCTAATTGGCTACACCTTC

clone_size: hyperexpanded
d_call: -
v_call: TRBV7-9
j_call: TRBJ2-5
cdr3_aa: CASSLAVGGETQYF
cdr3_nt: TGTGCCAGCAGCTTAGCTGTCGGGGGAGAGACCCAGTACTTC

clone_size: large
d_call: TRBD1
v_call: TRBV18
j_call: TRBJ2-7
cdr3_aa: CASSPTGTAYEQYF
cdr3_nt: TGTGCCAGCTCACCAACCGGGACAGCCTACGAGCAGTACTTC

clone_size: large
d_call: TRBD1
v_call: TRBV7-8
j_call: TRBJ2-6
cdr3_aa: CASSSDRGGVWANVLTF
cdr3_nt: TGTGCCAGCAGCTCAGACAGGGGAGGCGTTTGGGCCAACGTCCTGACTTTC

clone_size: medium-sized
d_call: TRBD1
v_call: TRBV27
j_call: TRBJ2-3
cdr3_aa: CASSLDRRTDTQYF
cdr3_nt: TGTGCCAGCAGTTTGGACAGGAGGACAGATACGCAGTATTTT

clone_size: large
d_call: -
v_call: TRBV5-1
j_call: TRBJ2-2
cdr3_aa: CASSLTGNTGELFF
cdr3_nt: TGCGCCAGCAGCTTGACAGGGAACACCGGGGAGCTGTTTTTT

clone_size: medium-sized
d_call: -
v_call: TRBV27
j_call: TRBJ1-6
cdr3_aa: CASSRTQDSPLHF
cdr3_nt: TGTGCCAGCAGTCGGACACAAGATTCACCCCTCCACTTT

clone_size: -
d_call: -
v_call: TRBV5-3
j_call: TRBJ2-3
cdr3_aa: CARSGPLGRADTQYF
cdr3_nt: TGTGCCAGAAGCGGACCCCTAGGTCGTGCAGATACGCAGTATTTT

clone_size: large
d_call: TRBD2
v_call: TRBV11-2
j_call: TRBJ2-1
cdr3_aa: CASSSGLAGYSYNEQFF
cdr3_nt: TGTGCCAGCAGCTCGGGACTAGCGGGGTACTCCTACAATGAGCAGTTCTTC

clone_size: few
d_call: TRBD1
v_call: TRBV12-3/TRBV12-4
j_call: TRBJ2-2
cdr3_aa: CASSTLQGAGELFF
cdr3_nt: TGTGCCAGCAGCACCCTACAGGGGGCCGGGGAGCTGTTTTTT